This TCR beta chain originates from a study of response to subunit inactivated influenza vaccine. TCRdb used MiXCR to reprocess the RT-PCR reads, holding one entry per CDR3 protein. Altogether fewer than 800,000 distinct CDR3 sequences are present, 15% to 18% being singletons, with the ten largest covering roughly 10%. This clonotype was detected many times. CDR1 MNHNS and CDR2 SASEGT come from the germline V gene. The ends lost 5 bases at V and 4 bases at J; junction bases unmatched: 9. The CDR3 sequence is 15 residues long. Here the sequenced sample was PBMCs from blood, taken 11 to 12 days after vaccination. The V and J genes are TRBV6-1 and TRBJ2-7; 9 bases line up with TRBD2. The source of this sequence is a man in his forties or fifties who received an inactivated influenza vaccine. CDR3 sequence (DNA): TGTGCCAGCAGTCCATATAGCGGGAGCGGGTACGAGCAGTACTTC. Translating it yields CASSPYSGSGYEQYF.